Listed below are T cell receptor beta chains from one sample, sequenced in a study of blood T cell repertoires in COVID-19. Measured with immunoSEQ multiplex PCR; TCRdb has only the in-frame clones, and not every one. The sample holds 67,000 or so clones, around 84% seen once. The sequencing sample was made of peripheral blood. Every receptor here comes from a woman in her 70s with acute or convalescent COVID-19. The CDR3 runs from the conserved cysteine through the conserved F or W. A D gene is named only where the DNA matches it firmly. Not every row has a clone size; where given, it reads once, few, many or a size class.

cdr3_aa: CASSVNEQFF
cdr3_nt: TGTGCCAGCAGTGTAAATGAGCAGTTCTTC
v_call: TRBV2
d_call: NA
clone_size: NA
j_call: TRBJ2-1

cdr3_aa: CASRDTGGETQYF
cdr3_nt: TGTGCCAGCAGAGATACAGGGGGAGAGACCCAGTACTTC
v_call: TRBV6-5
d_call: TRBD1
clone_size: once
j_call: TRBJ2-5

cdr3_aa: CASRLAGGNEQYF
cdr3_nt: TGTGCCAGCCGGCTAGCGGGGGGGAACGAGCAGTACTTC
v_call: TRBV12-3/TRBV12-4
d_call: TRBD2
clone_size: NA
j_call: TRBJ2-7

cdr3_aa: CAISTKAGVGTDTQYF
cdr3_nt: TGTGCCATCAGCACAAAAGCGGGAGTGGGCACAGATACGCAGTATTTT
v_call: TRBV10-3
d_call: TRBD2
clone_size: NA
j_call: TRBJ2-3

cdr3_aa: CASSTAYLITDTQYF
cdr3_nt: TGTGCCAGCAGCACTGCGTACTTGATCACAGATACGCAGTATTTT
v_call: TRBV13
d_call: NA
clone_size: NA
j_call: TRBJ2-3

cdr3_aa: CASSRGAPYTGELFF
cdr3_nt: TGTGCCAGCAGTCGGGGAGCTCCATACACCGGGGAGCTGTTTTTT
v_call: TRBV28
d_call: NA
clone_size: NA
j_call: TRBJ2-2

cdr3_aa: CASSYRGSNYGYTF
cdr3_nt: TGTGCCAGCAGTTACAGAGGGTCTAACTATGGCTACACCTTC
v_call: TRBV6-5
d_call: NA
clone_size: NA
j_call: TRBJ1-2

cdr3_aa: CASSLEPLGTEAFF
cdr3_nt: TGTGCCAGCAGTCTTGAACCTCTCGGCACTGAAGCTTTCTTT
v_call: TRBV27
d_call: NA
clone_size: NA
j_call: TRBJ1-1

cdr3_aa: CASSLGLAVTDTQYF
cdr3_nt: TGTGCCAGTAGCCTAGGACTAGCGGTGACAGATACGCAGTATTTT
v_call: TRBV19
d_call: TRBD2
clone_size: NA
j_call: TRBJ2-3

cdr3_aa: CASSPTVFGAGVSYNEQFF
cdr3_nt: TGTGCCAGCTCACCTACCGTATTTGGTGCGGGAGTTTCGTACAATGAGCAGTTCTTC
v_call: TRBV18
d_call: TRBD2
clone_size: NA
j_call: TRBJ2-1

cdr3_aa: CASEEGQGYRQPQHF
cdr3_nt: TGTGCCAGCGAAGAGGGACAGGGGTATCGACAGCCCCAGCATTTT
v_call: TRBV28
d_call: TRBD1
clone_size: once
j_call: TRBJ1-5

cdr3_aa: CASSAAEETSDGYTF
cdr3_nt: TGTGCCAGCAGTGCCGCGGAGGAGACCTCCGATGGCTACACCTTC
v_call: TRBV7-9
d_call: NA
clone_size: NA
j_call: TRBJ1-2

cdr3_aa: CASNAQGAGGELFF
cdr3_nt: TGTGCCAGCAACGCCCAGGGGGCAGGCGGGGAGCTGTTTTTT
v_call: TRBV6-5
d_call: TRBD1
clone_size: NA
j_call: TRBJ2-2

cdr3_aa: CASSELQVSGELFF
cdr3_nt: TGTGCCAGCAGTGAACTACAGGTTTCCGGGGAGCTGTTTTTT
v_call: TRBV6-1
d_call: NA
clone_size: NA
j_call: TRBJ2-2

cdr3_aa: CASSEAAVNSGNTIYF
cdr3_nt: TGTGCCAGCAGTGAAGCGGCCGTAAACTCTGGAAACACCATATATTTT
v_call: TRBV6-1
d_call: NA
clone_size: NA
j_call: TRBJ1-3

cdr3_aa: CASSEGSGTDTQYF
cdr3_nt: TGTGCCAGCAGTGAAGGGAGTGGCACAGATACGCAGTATTTT
v_call: TRBV2
d_call: NA
clone_size: NA
j_call: TRBJ2-3

cdr3_aa: CASSQDDRRTASQETQYF
cdr3_nt: TGTGCCAGCAGCCAAGATGACCGGAGGACAGCATCCCAAGAGACCCAGTACTTC
v_call: TRBV3-1/TRBV3-2
d_call: NA
clone_size: NA
j_call: TRBJ2-5

cdr3_aa: CASSLRGGGLSKNIQYF
cdr3_nt: TGTGCCAGCAGCCTTCGAGGGGGGGGGTTATCCAAAAACATTCAGTACTTC
v_call: TRBV7-2
d_call: NA
clone_size: NA
j_call: TRBJ2-4

cdr3_aa: CAWSGPAGQPQHF
cdr3_nt: TGTGCCTGGAGTGGGCCCGCGGGCCAGCCCCAGCATTTT
v_call: TRBV30
d_call: NA
clone_size: NA
j_call: TRBJ1-5

cdr3_aa: CASSLSKSSYEQYF
cdr3_nt: TGTGCCAGCAGCTTATCCAAGAGCTCCTACGAGCAGTACTTC
v_call: TRBV7-2
d_call: NA
clone_size: few
j_call: TRBJ2-7